Listed below are T cell receptor beta chains from one sample, sequenced in a study of beta chain bispecific antibodies for T cell cancers. Antigens of these TCRs are unknown. In TCRdb, the 5' RACE reads were re-called with MiXCR into one record per CDR3 protein. In the table there are 21,000 or so distinct CDR3 sequences, over 2% of which are singletons. The sample taken for sequencing was healthy donor T cells cultured with leukemia cells. These receptors were taken from a human donor in good health. Some clones in this sample may be carry-over from other donors' samples. Each CDR3 is given with its conserved first and last residue. The order of the fields is CDR3 protein, CDR3 DNA, D gene, J gene, clone size, V gene. The D gene is left open where the match is weak. Where a row states a size, it is once, few, many or the class of an expanded clone; other rows omit it.

CDR3 protein: CSARERTHGYTF
CDR3 DNA: TGCAGTGCTAGAGAACGGACCCATGGCTACACCTTC
D gene: -
J gene: TRBJ1-2
clone size: many
V gene: TRBV20-1

CDR3 protein: CASSAGQGPDEQYF
CDR3 DNA: TGCGCCAGCAGCGCGGGACAGGGACCCGACGAGCAGTACTTC
D gene: TRBD1
J gene: TRBJ2-7
clone size: -
V gene: TRBV5-1

CDR3 protein: CASSLARGLNTEAFF
CDR3 DNA: TGTGCCAGCAGTTTAGCCAGGGGGTTGAACACTGAAGCTTTCTTT
D gene: TRBD1
J gene: TRBJ1-1
clone size: few
V gene: TRBV12-3/TRBV12-4

CDR3 protein: CASSLRAYNEQFF
CDR3 DNA: TGTGCCAGCAGCTTACGGGCCTACAATGAGCAGTTCTTC
D gene: -
J gene: TRBJ2-1
clone size: many
V gene: TRBV7-8

CDR3 protein: CASSQGLVYEQYF
CDR3 DNA: TGCGCCAGCAGCCAGGGACTAGTTTACGAGCAGTACTTC
D gene: TRBD2
J gene: TRBJ2-7
clone size: many
V gene: TRBV5-1

CDR3 protein: CASTDLAGGPQETQYF
CDR3 DNA: TGCGCCAGCACCGACCTTGCCGGGGGGCCCCAAGAGACCCAGTACTTC
D gene: -
J gene: TRBJ2-5
clone size: many
V gene: TRBV5-1

CDR3 protein: CASRKHRGQETQYF
CDR3 DNA: TGTGCCAGCAGGAAACATCGGGGGCAAGAGACCCAGTACTTC
D gene: -
J gene: TRBJ2-5
clone size: few
V gene: TRBV27

CDR3 protein: CASSQEGQGETQYF
CDR3 DNA: TGCGCCAGCAGCCAAGAAGGCCAGGGGGAGACCCAGTACTTC
D gene: -
J gene: TRBJ2-5
clone size: many
V gene: TRBV4-1

CDR3 protein: CASSLGFQGAAGTGELFF
CDR3 DNA: TGTGCCAGCAGCTTAGGATTCCAGGGGGCAGCGGGCACCGGGGAGCTGTTTTTT
D gene: TRBD1
J gene: TRBJ2-2
clone size: many
V gene: TRBV7-2

CDR3 protein: CASSLGVSPTPPYEQYF
CDR3 DNA: TGCGCCAGCAGCTTGGGTGTCTCTCCTACACCCCCCTACGAGCAGTACTTC
D gene: -
J gene: TRBJ2-7
clone size: -
V gene: TRBV5-1

CDR3 protein: CASGLGGGFTEAFF
CDR3 DNA: TGTGCCAGCGGCCTTGGGGGGGGGTTCACTGAAGCTTTCTTT
D gene: -
J gene: TRBJ1-1
clone size: medium-sized
V gene: TRBV27

CDR3 protein: CASSLAFETQYF
CDR3 DNA: TGCGCCAGCAGCTTGGCCTTTGAGACCCAGTACTTC
D gene: -
J gene: TRBJ2-5
clone size: many
V gene: TRBV5-1

CDR3 protein: CASSLYSNEQFF
CDR3 DNA: TGTGCCAGCAGCTTATACAGTAATGAGCAGTTCTTC
D gene: -
J gene: TRBJ2-1
clone size: -
V gene: TRBV7-6

CDR3 protein: CASSLAPAANEKLFF
CDR3 DNA: TGCGCCAGCAGCTTGGCGCCCGCAGCTAATGAAAAACTGTTTTTT
D gene: -
J gene: TRBJ1-4
clone size: many
V gene: TRBV5-1

CDR3 protein: CSARVPPGAYGYTF
CDR3 DNA: TGCAGTGCTAGAGTCCCCCCAGGGGCCTATGGCTACACCTTC
D gene: -
J gene: TRBJ1-2
clone size: many
V gene: TRBV20-1

CDR3 protein: CASSIVPTGGENQPQHF
CDR3 DNA: TGTGCCAGTAGTATAGTCCCTACAGGGGGCGAGAATCAGCCCCAGCATTTT
D gene: TRBD1
J gene: TRBJ1-5
clone size: few
V gene: TRBV19

CDR3 protein: CASSLGTGSFYGYTF
CDR3 DNA: TGTGCCAGCAGCCTCGGGACAGGGTCTTTCTATGGCTACACCTTC
D gene: TRBD1
J gene: TRBJ1-2
clone size: many
V gene: TRBV5-8

CDR3 protein: CASSLASGGYEQYF
CDR3 DNA: TGCGCCAGCAGCTTGGCCTCAGGAGGATACGAGCAGTACTTC
D gene: -
J gene: TRBJ2-7
clone size: many
V gene: TRBV5-1

CDR3 protein: CASSLGGGFYNEQFF
CDR3 DNA: TGTGCCAGCAGCTTGGGTGGCGGTTTCTACAATGAGCAGTTCTTC
D gene: -
J gene: TRBJ2-1
clone size: many
V gene: TRBV7-9

CDR3 protein: CASRMNTGELFF
CDR3 DNA: TGTGCCAGCAGAATGAATACAGGGGAGCTGTTTTTT
D gene: -
J gene: TRBJ2-2
clone size: many
V gene: TRBV5-6

CDR3 protein: CASSPRLGADTQYF
CDR3 DNA: TGTGCCAGCAGCCCCAGACTGGGGGCAGATACGCAGTATTTT
D gene: -
J gene: TRBJ2-3
clone size: many
V gene: TRBV7-2

CDR3 protein: CASSLGTSMYEQFF
CDR3 DNA: TGTGCCAGCAGCTTGGGGACTAGCATGTATGAGCAGTTCTTC
D gene: TRBD2
J gene: TRBJ2-1
clone size: many
V gene: TRBV5-8